This TCR beta chain was sequenced for a study of T cell clonality in common variable immunodeficiency. Points on this clone: What it recognizes is unknown. The sequence runs out 3 residues before the end of the CDR3; the remainder is reconstructed from the germline J gene.

CVID subjects had received replacement immunoglobulin for at least one year. Donors gave 5 to 8 ml heparinized peripheral whole blood. Study-wide points: Common variable immunodeficiency TCR beta sequences reportedly had fewer deletions and N-nucleotide insertions.

Germline CDR1 SGHTA, CDR2 FQGNSA. V was clipped by 6 bases and J by 6 bases; unmatched bases: 9. This CDR3 comprises 14 residues. Method: immunoSEQ multiplex PCR; TCRdb's copy keeps in-frame clones and lacks some. This specimen shows several thousand clones; the ten leading clones hold about 4%. The rearrangement joins TRBV7-2 to TRBJ2-7; 9 bases are a match to TRBD1. The TCR was taken from a human donor with common variable immunodeficiency. The specimen was peripheral blood mononuclear cells. The CDR3 here is CASRSGTGPLEQYF. The covered CDR3 bases are TGTGCCAGCAGATCCGGGACAGGGCCACTCGAG. Drawing the rest from reference TRBV7-2 and TRBJ2-7, the complete variable domain is GAGVSQSPSNKVTEKGKDVELRCDPISGHTALYWYRQSLGQGLEFLIYFQGNSAPDKSGLPSDRFSAERTGGSVSTLTIQRTQQEDSAVYLCASRSGTGPLEQYFGPGTRLTVT.